This T cell receptor (beta chain) was obtained from a study of T cell responses to AZD1222 COVID-19 vaccine. As to this clone: The antigen is unknown.

Sequenced by immunoSEQ multiplex PCR; TCRdb stores in-frame clones only, minus some. Of about 130,000 clones listed, 92% are singletons. Study-level points and caveats: Baseline antibody screening turned up just a handful of seropositive AZD1222 recipients.

CDR1 DFQATT and CDR2 SNEGSKA come from the germline V gene (reference sequence). The CDR3 covers 15 residues. The junction had 12 bases not matched to a gene; V was cut back by 3 bases and J by 9 bases. Sequenced here: peripheral blood, sampled 28 days after the second AZD1222 dose. The chain recombines TRBV20-1 with TRBJ2-1; 9 bases fit TRBD2. The TCR comes from an adult who received the AZD1222 COVID-19 vaccine. The CDR3 nucleotides are TGCAGTGCTAGTGGGCGGGAGGGCGGTGTAGGTGAGCAGTTCTTC. Amino acids: CSASGREGGVGEQFF.